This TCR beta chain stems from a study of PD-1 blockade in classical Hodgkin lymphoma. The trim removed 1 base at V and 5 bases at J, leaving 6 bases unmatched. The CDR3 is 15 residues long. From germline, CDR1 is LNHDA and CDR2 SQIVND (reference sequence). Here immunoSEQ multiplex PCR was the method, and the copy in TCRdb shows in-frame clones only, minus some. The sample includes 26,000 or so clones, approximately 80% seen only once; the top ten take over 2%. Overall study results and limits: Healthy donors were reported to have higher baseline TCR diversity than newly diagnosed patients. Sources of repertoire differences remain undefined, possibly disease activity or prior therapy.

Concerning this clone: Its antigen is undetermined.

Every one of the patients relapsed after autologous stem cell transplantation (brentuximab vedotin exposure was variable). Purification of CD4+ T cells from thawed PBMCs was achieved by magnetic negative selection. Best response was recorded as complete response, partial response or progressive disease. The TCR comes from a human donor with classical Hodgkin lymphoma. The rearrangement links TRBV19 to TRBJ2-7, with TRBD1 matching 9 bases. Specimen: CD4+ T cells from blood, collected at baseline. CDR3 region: CASSIAGQGAHEQYF. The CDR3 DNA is TGTGCCAGTAGTATAGCGGGACAGGGCGCCCACGAGCAGTACTTC.